This record covers a single T cell receptor beta chain. Its cognate antigen is unknown. The entry originates in a study of cytomegalovirus exposure and HLA in healthy donors. About the research overall: Within the Caucasian-associated ancestry cluster were 65% to 85% of the roughly 380 genotyped donors. Whole-study results and caveats: In a later analysis, parvovirus B19, influenza, CMV and Epstein-Barr virus appeared linked to several top co-occurrence clusters.

Germline values: CDR1 MDHEN, CDR2 SYDVKM. The ends were cut back, 6 bases at V and 6 bases at J, with 11 bases in the middle. The CDR3 is made up of 12 amino acids. Use of 60 Vbeta and 13 Jbeta primers characterized the PCR. Assay used: immunoSEQ multiplex PCR; TCRdb lists only in-frame clones, some missing. Of some 110,000 clones listed, approximately 80% are singletons. The genes are TRBV28 and TRBJ1-2; maybe TRBD1 (5 bases). This TCR came from a man aged 50-59 years in good health and CMV-seronegative. The sample taken for sequencing was PBMCs. The CDR3 bases are TGTGCCAGCAGCAGGGCTGTGGATGGCTACACCTTC. Its translation is CASSRAVDGYTF.